This T cell receptor beta chain was captured in a study of graft-versus-host responses after intestinal transplantation. Only in-frame clones appear in the TCRdb table, and some are missing; sequencing was by immunoSEQ multiplex PCR. The repertoire holds approximately 50,000 clones, with over 85% as singletons. The V gene's germline CDR1 is SGHRS and CDR2 YFSETQ. V was pared by 1 base and J by 5 bases, with 5 bases of the junction left unmatched. This CDR3 has 15 residues. The input for sequencing was PBMCs, taken 26 days after transplant. V gene TRBV5-1 combines with J gene TRBJ1-1; 10 nucleotides match TRBD1. The sequence was collected from a human patient who received an intestinal transplant, so some T cells may come from the graft donor. CDR3 loop: CASSLPGQGRTEAFF. CDR3 coding DNA: TGCGCCAGCAGCTTGCCGGGACAGGGGAGAACTGAAGCTTTCTTT.